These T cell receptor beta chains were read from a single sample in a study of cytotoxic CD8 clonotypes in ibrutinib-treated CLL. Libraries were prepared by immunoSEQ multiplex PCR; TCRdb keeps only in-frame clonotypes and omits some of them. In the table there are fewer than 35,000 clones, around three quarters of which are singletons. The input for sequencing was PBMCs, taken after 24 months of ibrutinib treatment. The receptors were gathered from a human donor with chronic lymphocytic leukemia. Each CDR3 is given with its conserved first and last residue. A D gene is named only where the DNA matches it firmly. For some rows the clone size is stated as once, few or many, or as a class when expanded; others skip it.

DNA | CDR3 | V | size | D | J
TGTGCCAGCAGTTTCACAGGGAGTCAGCCCCAGCATTTT | CASSFTGSQPQHF | TRBV6-5 | - | - | TRBJ1-5
TGTGCCAGTAGTATAACCGGACAGAACAGTGGCTACACCTTC | CASSITGQNSGYTF | TRBV19 | - | - | TRBJ1-2
TGCAGCGCAAAAACACAGGGTGGTGAGCAGTACTTC | CSAKTQGGEQYF | TRBV29-1 | - | - | TRBJ2-7
TGTGCCAGCACCGTGAGCCCCAGGAACCGGGGTGGCTACACCTTC | CASTVSPRNRGGYTF | TRBV9 | - | - | TRBJ1-2
TGTGCCAGCTCACCAACCAGGACAATTGAAGCTTTCTTT | CASSPTRTIEAFF | TRBV18 | - | - | TRBJ1-1
TGCAGCGCCTTAGGTCAAGAGACCCAGTACTTC | CSALGQETQYF | TRBV20-1 | - | - | TRBJ2-5
TGTGCCTTGAGACTAGCGGGGCGCCAAGAGACCCAGTACTTC | CALRLAGRQETQYF | TRBV30 | - | TRBD2 | TRBJ2-5
TGTGCCAGCCCCCCCGACCGAAACACTGAAGCTTTCTTT | CASPPDRNTEAFF | TRBV28 | - | - | TRBJ1-1
TGTGCCAGCAGCAAAAGTCGAGGAGGCAATCAGCCCCAGCATTTT | CASSKSRGGNQPQHF | TRBV21-1 | many | - | TRBJ1-5
TGCGCCAGCAGTAGCCCCGGGGAGGGAGACTATGGCTACACCTTC | CASSSPGEGDYGYTF | TRBV6-5 | - | - | TRBJ1-2
TGTGCCAGCAGTTATCATTCGAACCGTAGAGCTTTCTTT | CASSYHSNRRAFF | TRBV6-5 | - | - | TRBJ1-1
TGTGCCAGCAGTGAAGCTATGACAGTGAACACTGAAGCTTTCTTT | CASSEAMTVNTEAFF | TRBV28 | - | - | TRBJ1-1
TGTGCCAGCCCCACGGGGGGGCGAACCTACGAGCAGTACTTC | CASPTGGRTYEQYF | TRBV27 | - | TRBD2 | TRBJ2-7
TGCGCCAGCAGTGAGTCGAGCAGGGTCAATCAGCCCCAGCATTTT | CASSESSRVNQPQHF | TRBV10-2 | - | - | TRBJ1-5
TGTGCCAGCAGCTTCCCCGGGGGGGCCGGTTTAGAGACCCAGTACTTC | CASSFPGGAGLETQYF | TRBV7-6 | - | TRBD2 | TRBJ2-5
TGTGCCAGCAGTGAAAACAGGGAGAGGGAAAAACTGTTTTTT | CASSENREREKLFF | TRBV6-5 | - | - | TRBJ1-4
TGTGCCTGGACAGGGGGAATGAACACTGAAGCTTTCTTT | CAWTGGMNTEAFF | TRBV30 | - | TRBD1 | TRBJ1-1
TGTGCCAGCACTGGAGGGGGGGACCGCTCCTACGAGCAGTACTTC | CASTGGGDRSYEQYF | TRBV25-1 | - | - | TRBJ2-7
TGTGCCAGCGCTCCCCGCGGAAGGGGGGCGGGGGGCTACACCTTC | CASAPRGRGAGGYTF | TRBV27 | few | - | TRBJ1-2
TGTGCCAGCAGTCCACCGGGACAGAACTATGGCTACACCTTC | CASSPPGQNYGYTF | TRBV6-5 | - | TRBD1 | TRBJ1-2
TGTGCCAGCAGTTCCTTGGGGCGAGCTAGCGGGGGGAAAGAGACCCAGTACTTC | CASSSLGRASGGKETQYF | TRBV28 | - | TRBD2 | TRBJ2-5
TGTGCCAGCCGATCGGGGAGCTCCTACGAGCAGTACTTC | CASRSGSSYEQYF | TRBV19 | few | - | TRBJ2-7
TGTGCCAGCAGTTTGAACTCCTACGAGCAGTACTTC | CASSLNSYEQYF | TRBV28 | - | - | TRBJ2-7
TGTGCCAGCAGCTCAAGGACCGCCGCGGGCCAGCCCCAGCATTTT | CASSSRTAAGQPQHF | TRBV11-3 | - | - | TRBJ1-5
TGTGCCAGCAGTGTGTGGGGGGCCTCTAATGAAAAACTGTTTTTT | CASSVWGASNEKLFF | TRBV28 | - | - | TRBJ1-4
TGTGCCAGCAGTGACCCCGGGACGGCCGATGGCTACACCTTC | CASSDPGTADGYTF | TRBV2 | few | - | TRBJ1-2
TGTGCCAGCAGCCCTTGGACAGGCCACAATGAGCAGTTCTTC | CASSPWTGHNEQFF | TRBV9 | - | TRBD1 | TRBJ2-1
TGTGCTAGTGGTCCGGGGGGTTTCGACACCGGGGAGCTGTTTTTT | CASGPGGFDTGELFF | TRBV12-5 | few | TRBD2 | TRBJ2-2
TGCACCAGCAGCCAGACAGGGATGAGCTATGGCTACACCTTC | CTSSQTGMSYGYTF | TRBV1 | - | - | TRBJ1-2
TGTGCCAGAAGCCCTTCGGTGAGCGGCTACGAGCAGTACTTC | CARSPSVSGYEQYF | TRBV5-3 | once | - | TRBJ2-7
TGTGCCAGCAGTGACGCCATTAGGATGCCCACAGGGTCGAATTACTACGAGCAGTACTTC | CASSDAIRMPTGSNYYEQYF | TRBV6-4 | few | - | TRBJ2-7
TGTGCCAGCAGGGGCAGGATGGGGTCACCCCTCCACTTT | CASRGRMGSPLHF | TRBV6-1 | - | - | TRBJ1-6
TGTGCCAGCAGCTTAATCATCGGGGCCAGGAGCTCCTACAATGAGCAGTTCTTC | CASSLIIGARSSYNEQFF | TRBV7-3 | - | - | TRBJ2-1
TGTGCCAGTAGTGTAGACAGTCTCAATCAGCCCCAGCATTTT | CASSVDSLNQPQHF | TRBV19 | - | - | TRBJ1-5
TGTGCCAGTTGGGATCTACGATACGGTCAGCCCCAGCATTTT | CASWDLRYGQPQHF | TRBV19 | - | - | TRBJ1-5
TGTGCCAGCAGGACCCCTAAGGTGAACACTGAAGCTTTCTTT | CASRTPKVNTEAFF | TRBV2 | - | - | TRBJ1-1
TGTGCCAGCTCACCTCAGAAGGGCGGTCAGCCCCAGCATTTT | CASSPQKGGQPQHF | TRBV18 | - | - | TRBJ1-5
TGTGCCAGCAGCAGCACCGGGACAGGGGTCGGCTACACCTTC | CASSSTGTGVGYTF | TRBV5-6 | - | TRBD1 | TRBJ1-2
TGTGCCAGCGGAACAGGGGGCGCCGAAAAACTGTTTTTT | CASGTGGAEKLFF | TRBV27 | - | TRBD1 | TRBJ1-4
TGTGCCAGCAGCCCGACCCCCAGGGCCAATGAAAAACTGTTTTTT | CASSPTPRANEKLFF | TRBV7-8 | - | - | TRBJ1-4
TGCAGCGCCCGGGCAGGGGGCGGGAACGAGCAGTACTTC | CSARAGGGNEQYF | TRBV29-1 | - | TRBD1 | TRBJ2-7
TGTGCTAGTGGTTTTTCTAACTATGGCTACACCTTC | CASGFSNYGYTF | TRBV12-5 | - | - | TRBJ1-2
TGTGCCAGCAGTTACTCGAAGGAGGCGGTGGGTCCTGAAGCTTTCTTT | CASSYSKEAVGPEAFF | TRBV6-6 | few | - | TRBJ1-1
TGTGCCACCAGCAGGCAGGCAAGCTCCTACAATGAGCAGTTCTTC | CATSRQASSYNEQFF | TRBV15 | - | - | TRBJ2-1
TGTGCCAGCCTAAACAGGGCTGGAAACACCATATATTTT | CASLNRAGNTIYF | TRBV6-1 | - | - | TRBJ1-3
TGCAGCGTTGTCGAGGGCTTGAACACTGAAGCTTTCTTT | CSVVEGLNTEAFF | TRBV29-1 | - | - | TRBJ1-1
TGTGCCAGCAGTTACTCGGGCAGAAACACCGGGGAGCTGTTTTTT | CASSYSGRNTGELFF | TRBV6-6 | - | - | TRBJ2-2
TGTGCCAGCAGCCAAACAGGGGTGAGCACTGAAGCTTTCTTT | CASSQTGVSTEAFF | TRBV11-2 | few | TRBD1 | TRBJ1-1
TGTGCCAGTAGTATAGGGTTGGGGCCGGGCTACGAGCAGTACTTC | CASSIGLGPGYEQYF | TRBV19 | - | - | TRBJ2-7
TGTGCCAGCAGTCAGGCAACAATCTATGGCTACACCTTC | CASSQATIYGYTF | TRBV6-1 | - | - | TRBJ1-2
TGCGCCAGCAGCTTGGGAGGGAGAACCTCTGGAAACACCATATATTTT | CASSLGGRTSGNTIYF | TRBV5-1 | few | - | TRBJ1-3
TGTGCCAGCAGGTTGGGGGCCGGGGTGACCGGGGCCCAGTACTTC | CASRLGAGVTGAQYF | TRBV6-6 | many | - | TRBJ2-5
TGTGCCAGCAGCCAGACAGGAGTTGGCTACACCTTC | CASSQTGVGYTF | TRBV4-2 | few | - | TRBJ1-2
TGTGCCAGCAGCGTAGAGGACAGAAACTATGGCTACACCTTC | CASSVEDRNYGYTF | TRBV9 | - | - | TRBJ1-2